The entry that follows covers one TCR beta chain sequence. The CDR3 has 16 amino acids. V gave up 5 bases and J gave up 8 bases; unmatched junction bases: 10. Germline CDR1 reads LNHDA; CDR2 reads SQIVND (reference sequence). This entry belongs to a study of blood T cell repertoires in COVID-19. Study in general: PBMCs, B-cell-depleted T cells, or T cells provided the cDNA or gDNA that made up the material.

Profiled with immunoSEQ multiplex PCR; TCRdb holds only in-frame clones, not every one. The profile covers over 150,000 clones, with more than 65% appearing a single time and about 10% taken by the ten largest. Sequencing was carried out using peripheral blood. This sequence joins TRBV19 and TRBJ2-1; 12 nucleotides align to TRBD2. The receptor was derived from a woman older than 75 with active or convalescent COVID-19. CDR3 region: CASSARLAGALDEQFF. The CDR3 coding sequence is TGTGCCAGTAGTGCCCGACTAGCGGGAGCTTTAGATGAGCAGTTCTTC.